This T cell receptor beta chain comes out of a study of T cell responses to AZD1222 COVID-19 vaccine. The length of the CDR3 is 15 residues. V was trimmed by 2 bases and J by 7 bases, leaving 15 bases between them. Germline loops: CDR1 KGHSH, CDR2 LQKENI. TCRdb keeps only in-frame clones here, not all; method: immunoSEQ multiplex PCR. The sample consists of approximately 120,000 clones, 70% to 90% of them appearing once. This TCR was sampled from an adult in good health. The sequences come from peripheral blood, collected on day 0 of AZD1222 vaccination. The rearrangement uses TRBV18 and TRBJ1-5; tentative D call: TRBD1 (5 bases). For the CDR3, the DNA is TGTGCCAGCTCACCAGCGCCAGGGATTGACCAGCCCCAGCATTTT. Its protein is CASSPAPGIDQPQHF.